This T cell receptor beta chain was sequenced during a study of a mutant IDH1 vaccine in newly diagnosed glioma. Study-wide background: Vaccine administration was initiated 4-6 weeks following radiotherapy alone, or with temozolomide cycles. Patients had received radiotherapy, temozolomide, or both previously, most receiving both. Of the patients given treatment, about 62% were male and approximately 38% were female, and a mean age of around 41 years was recorded. Overall study results and limits: Of all patients, 93.3% showed vaccine-induced immune responses.

Stated time point: week 11, during vaccination. Every vaccination contained 300 ug of the mutant IDH1 20-mer peptide and was paired with topical imiquimod. The germline V and J ends were trimmed by 1 base and 6 bases, with 11 bases remaining between them. The germline gives CDR1 SGDLS, CDR2 YYNGEE. CDR3 size: 13 residues. Clones were sequenced by immunoSEQ multiplex PCR, and TCRdb holds only the in-frame ones, with some missing. The sample contains 50,000 or so clones, roughly nine tenths of which appear only once. About this clone: Its antigen is unidentified.

The receptor was isolated from a man in his fifties or sixties with glioma. V and J are TRBV9 and TRBJ2-7; no clear D. The source material was PBMCs, sampled from a glioma patient whose treatment included an IDH1 peptide vaccine. This chain's CDR3 is CASSVRPASEQYF. CDR3 nucleotide sequence: TGTGCCAGCAGCGTAAGGCCAGCGAGCGAGCAGTACTTC.